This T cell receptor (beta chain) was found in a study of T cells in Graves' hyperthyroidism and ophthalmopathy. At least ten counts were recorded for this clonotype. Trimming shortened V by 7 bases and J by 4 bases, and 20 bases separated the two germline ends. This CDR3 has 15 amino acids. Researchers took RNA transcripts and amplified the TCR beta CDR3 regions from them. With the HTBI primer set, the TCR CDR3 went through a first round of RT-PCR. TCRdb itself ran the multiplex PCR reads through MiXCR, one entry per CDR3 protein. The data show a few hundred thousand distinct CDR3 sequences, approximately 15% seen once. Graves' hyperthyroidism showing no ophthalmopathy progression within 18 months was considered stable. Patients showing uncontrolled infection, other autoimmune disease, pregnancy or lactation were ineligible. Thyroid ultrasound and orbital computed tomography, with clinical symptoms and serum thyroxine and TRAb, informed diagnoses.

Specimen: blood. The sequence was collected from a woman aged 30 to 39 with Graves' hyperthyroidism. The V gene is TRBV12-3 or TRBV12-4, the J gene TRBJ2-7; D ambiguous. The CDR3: CASKPGWSERYEQYF. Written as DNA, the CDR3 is TGTGCCAGCAAACCCGGGTGGTCAGAAAGATACGAGCAGTACTTC.